This TCR beta chain was identified during a study of cytomegalovirus exposure and HLA in healthy donors (dated by TCRdb to the late 2010s). With respect to the entire study: A later analysis indicated that the 130 or so validation repertoires were generated on the platform also employed for the 720 or so repertoires of the first cohort. The study aimed to test whether signatures of past pathogen exposure could be identified by cataloging public T cell receptors. Besides the first cohort of roughly 640 subjects, a separate validation cohort made up of 120 different subjects was used. High-throughput TCR immunosequencing, statistical association of individual TCRs with disease status, and machine learning were combined to predict cytomegalovirus infection status. The investigation overall reported the following: A later analysis lacked HLA typing for the validation cohort, so it scored co-occurrence in that cohort across all 110 or so repertoires. Most TCR sequences were seen in very few donors, while some public TCRs were found in many individuals. The classifier was reported to diagnose cytomegalovirus status with high specificity and sensitivity in both the original and validation cohorts. Subsequent analysis determined that TCRs grouped into clusters in the first cohort also showed a tendency toward co-occurrence across the 90 to 150 validation repertoires, and approximately 93% of cluster scores exceeded 0. In vitro tests confirmed that a few of the cytomegalovirus-associated TCR beta chains recognize cytomegalovirus antigens. The authors suggested that the approach could potentially be extended to other disease states and immunological phenotypes. In the study, some 160 TCR beta chains were listed as associated with cytomegalovirus.

The donors were included in the validation cohort of roughly 120 subjects, a group kept apart from the roughly 670-subject first cohort. The library relied on the immunoSEQ multiplex PCR assay. As for the original processing: A statistical classification framework was built to diagnose cytomegalovirus status from the catalog of TCR beta chain sequences. This is the immuneACCESS table as TCRdb keeps it, with only in-frame sequences that have V and J called. A part of the clones is gone; compared with another copy, unresolved V genes explain less than half, and the rest is unexplained. D and trimming come from the DNA, and the V and J calls and clone size come from that table. Counted in this sample were approximately 160,000 clones; about four fifths of them appeared once. About a tenth of the sample comes from the top ten. CDR1 SNHLY and CDR2 FYNNEI were looked up in the germline V gene. Measured from the cysteine to the phenylalanine, the CDR3 is 15 residues long. The kept DNA is CDR3 alone, 45 bases in frame from the first base. The germline V and J ends show losses of 2 bases and 5 bases respectively, and no gene match explains 3 bases of the junction.

Of note for this clone: No cognate antigen has been identified for it. One base away there is no much larger clone; base qualities are not given.

The rearrangement joined TRBV2 to TRBJ2-5; TRBD2 fits 12 bases in the junction. The clonotype was recovered from a man younger than 40 in good health and CMV-seropositive. Sequenced sample: PBMCs. The CDR3: CASSERLAGVETQYF. The DNA is as follows: TGTGCCAGCAGTGAACGACTAGCGGGAGTCGAGACCCAGTACTTC.